The TCR beta chain described here comes from a study of T cells in narcolepsy. Germline V lookup: CDR1 SGHAT, CDR2 FQNNGV. The ends were cut back, 5 bases at V and 0 bases at J, with 8 bases in the middle. There are 13 residues in the CDR3. Assay used: immunoSEQ multiplex PCR; TCRdb lists only in-frame clones, some missing. The data hold about 31,000 clones, with just under 80% observed a single time. This clone has a single count. The V call is TRBV11-2, the J call TRBJ2-7; no definite D call. The origin of this receptor is a human donor with narcolepsy. Sequenced material: CD45RA- memory CD4+ T cells from PBMCs. CDR3 amino acids: CASSPLSSYEQYF. In DNA, the CDR3 is TGTGCCAGCAGCCCTCTTAGCTCCTACGAGCAGTACTTC.